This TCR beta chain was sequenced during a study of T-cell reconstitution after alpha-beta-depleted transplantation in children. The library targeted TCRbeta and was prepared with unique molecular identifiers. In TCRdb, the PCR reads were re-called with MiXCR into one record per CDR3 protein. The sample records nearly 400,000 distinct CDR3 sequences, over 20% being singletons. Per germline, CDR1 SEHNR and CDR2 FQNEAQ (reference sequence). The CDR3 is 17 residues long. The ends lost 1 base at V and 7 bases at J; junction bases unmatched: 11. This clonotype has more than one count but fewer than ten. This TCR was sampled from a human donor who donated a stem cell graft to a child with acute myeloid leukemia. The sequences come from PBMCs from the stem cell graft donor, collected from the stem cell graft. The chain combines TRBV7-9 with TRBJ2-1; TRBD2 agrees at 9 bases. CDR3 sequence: CASSLVPVAGEVNEQFF. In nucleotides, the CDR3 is TGTGCCAGCAGCTTAGTCCCCGTAGCGGGAGAGGTAAATGAGCAGTTCTTC. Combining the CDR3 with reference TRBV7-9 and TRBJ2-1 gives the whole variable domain DTGVSQNPRHKITKRGQNVTFRCDPISEHNRLYWYRQTLGQGPEFLTYFQNEAQLEKSRLLSDRFSAERPKGSFSTLEIQRTEQGDSAMYLCASSLVPVAGEVNEQFFGPGTRLTVL.